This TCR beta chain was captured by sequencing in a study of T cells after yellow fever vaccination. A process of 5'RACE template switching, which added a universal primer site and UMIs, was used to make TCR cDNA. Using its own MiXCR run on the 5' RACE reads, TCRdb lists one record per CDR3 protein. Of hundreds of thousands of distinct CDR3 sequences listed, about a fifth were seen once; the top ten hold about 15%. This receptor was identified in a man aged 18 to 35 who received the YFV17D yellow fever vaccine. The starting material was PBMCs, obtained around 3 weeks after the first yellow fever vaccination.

CDR3 in amino acids: CASLTGTGEKLFF. The CDR3 bases are TGTGCCAGCCTAACCGGGACAGGTGAAAAACTGTTTTTT. This sequence joins TRBV28 and TRBJ1-4; 8 bases line up with TRBD1. CDR1 and CDR2 from the germline V gene are MDHEN and SYDVKM. Trimming cost V 8 bases and J 7 bases; bases outside gene matches: 6. This CDR3 has 13 residues.